These T cell receptor beta chains were read from a single sample in a study of blood T cell repertoires in COVID-19. The assay was immunoSEQ multiplex PCR, and TCRdb's table has in-frame clones only and misses some. The repertoire holds around 100,000 clones, about nine tenths seen once, with 3.5% to 5.5% in the top ten. Sequenced sample: peripheral blood. The receptors shown here come from a man in his forties or fifties with acute or convalescent COVID-19. CDR3s leave out the opening cysteine and the closing phenylalanine or tryptophan. Only some rows state a clone size, as once, few, many or a class for expanded clones.

CDR3aa: SASSGQGRNEAF
v_gene: TRBV20-1
abundance: -
j_gene: TRBJ1-1

CDR3aa: ASSLHRDRGLVEQF
v_gene: TRBV5-1
abundance: -
j_gene: TRBJ2-1

CDR3aa: AWQGTSSYNEQF
v_gene: TRBV30
abundance: -
j_gene: TRBJ2-1

CDR3aa: ASSDPRLPQH
v_gene: TRBV6-1
abundance: -
j_gene: TRBJ1-5

CDR3aa: ASSLERNTEAF
v_gene: TRBV5-1
abundance: -
j_gene: TRBJ1-1

CDR3aa: AWSQGQGDQPQH
v_gene: TRBV30
abundance: -
j_gene: TRBJ1-5

CDR3aa: ASSSRASGFTDTQY
v_gene: TRBV28
abundance: -
j_gene: TRBJ2-3

CDR3aa: SAQVGFGNTIY
v_gene: TRBV29-1
abundance: -
j_gene: TRBJ1-3

CDR3aa: ASRQDYTEAF
v_gene: TRBV19
abundance: -
j_gene: TRBJ1-1

CDR3aa: ASSLVRSSGGEGEQF
v_gene: TRBV5-1
abundance: -
j_gene: TRBJ2-1

CDR3aa: ASSYGTGDTEAF
v_gene: TRBV6-5
abundance: -
j_gene: TRBJ1-1

CDR3aa: ASRRTGDPYTEAF
v_gene: TRBV27
abundance: once
j_gene: TRBJ1-1

CDR3aa: ASSSVGTRASGEQY
v_gene: TRBV6-2/TRBV6-3
abundance: -
j_gene: TRBJ2-7

CDR3aa: ASTGRLNEQF
v_gene: TRBV19
abundance: -
j_gene: TRBJ2-1

CDR3aa: ATSEEGRYEQY
v_gene: TRBV15
abundance: -
j_gene: TRBJ2-7

CDR3aa: ASSLVGGAKNIQY
v_gene: TRBV5-1
abundance: -
j_gene: TRBJ2-4

CDR3aa: ASSESNPGQGNSPLH
v_gene: TRBV25-1
abundance: -
j_gene: TRBJ1-6

CDR3aa: SVVGSDSNTIY
v_gene: TRBV29-1
abundance: -
j_gene: TRBJ1-3

CDR3aa: SASQQGGIEETQY
v_gene: TRBV20-1
abundance: -
j_gene: TRBJ2-5

CDR3aa: ASSRTGYNSPLH
v_gene: TRBV3-1/TRBV3-2
abundance: -
j_gene: TRBJ1-6

CDR3aa: ASSLDPERSAF
v_gene: TRBV5-8
abundance: -
j_gene: TRBJ1-1

CDR3aa: ASSEQSMRETQY
v_gene: TRBV25-1
abundance: -
j_gene: TRBJ2-5

CDR3aa: ASSLGGTVQETQY
v_gene: TRBV11-2
abundance: -
j_gene: TRBJ2-5

CDR3aa: ASSPGPGGYGYT
v_gene: TRBV5-8
abundance: -
j_gene: TRBJ1-2

CDR3aa: ASSATDRGGDEQF
v_gene: TRBV2
abundance: -
j_gene: TRBJ2-1

CDR3aa: ASSRMAGENSPLH
v_gene: TRBV25-1
abundance: -
j_gene: TRBJ1-6

CDR3aa: ATRGSLEAF
v_gene: TRBV2
abundance: -
j_gene: TRBJ1-1

CDR3aa: ASSLVAGQTDTQY
v_gene: TRBV5-1
abundance: -
j_gene: TRBJ2-3

CDR3aa: ASSPVEGGGTEAF
v_gene: TRBV27
abundance: few
j_gene: TRBJ1-1

CDR3aa: ASSSTGTGVYEQY
v_gene: TRBV5-1
abundance: once
j_gene: TRBJ2-7

CDR3aa: ASSPTGNTEAF
v_gene: TRBV12-3/TRBV12-4
abundance: -
j_gene: TRBJ1-1

CDR3aa: ASSPQGTGALISYGYT
v_gene: TRBV7-2
abundance: -
j_gene: TRBJ1-2

CDR3aa: ASSGQGKTEQPQH
v_gene: TRBV18
abundance: -
j_gene: TRBJ1-5

CDR3aa: ASSLLAGAQGELF
v_gene: TRBV5-4
abundance: -
j_gene: TRBJ2-2

CDR3aa: ASSPYRGQQNEQF
v_gene: TRBV18
abundance: -
j_gene: TRBJ2-1

CDR3aa: ASSSGQGGNEQF
v_gene: TRBV27
abundance: -
j_gene: TRBJ2-1

CDR3aa: ASSHSGVSYEQY
v_gene: TRBV4-1
abundance: -
j_gene: TRBJ2-7

CDR3aa: ASSLALQTGLSNQPQH
v_gene: TRBV7-9
abundance: -
j_gene: TRBJ1-5

CDR3aa: ASSEESVGWDEQF
v_gene: TRBV2
abundance: once
j_gene: TRBJ2-1

CDR3aa: AWSKGDTGELF
v_gene: TRBV30
abundance: -
j_gene: TRBJ2-2

CDR3aa: ASSTQGLSGNTIY
v_gene: TRBV6-6
abundance: -
j_gene: TRBJ1-3

CDR3aa: ASSTRGGGETQY
v_gene: TRBV13
abundance: -
j_gene: TRBJ2-5

CDR3aa: ASQLRSAEYGYT
v_gene: TRBV5-4
abundance: -
j_gene: TRBJ1-2

CDR3aa: SVVEGGQGAQPQH
v_gene: TRBV29-1
abundance: -
j_gene: TRBJ1-5

CDR3aa: AWNGGVRTEAF
v_gene: TRBV30
abundance: -
j_gene: TRBJ1-1

CDR3aa: AWSGGRGGYT
v_gene: TRBV30
abundance: -
j_gene: TRBJ1-2

CDR3aa: ASTQAGVNEQF
v_gene: TRBV19
abundance: -
j_gene: TRBJ2-1

CDR3aa: ASSFRLGGGTNEKLF
v_gene: TRBV27
abundance: few
j_gene: TRBJ1-4

CDR3aa: AWSQIAGRTGELF
v_gene: TRBV30
abundance: -
j_gene: TRBJ2-2

CDR3aa: ASRGSQSTRQQY
v_gene: TRBV7-2
abundance: -
j_gene: TRBJ2-7